The 10 T cell receptor beta chains below were found in one sample sequenced in a study of blood T cell repertoires in COVID-19. TCRdb's table, derived via immunoSEQ multiplex PCR, lists solely in-frame clones and lacks some. The sample has roughly 160,000 clones, 88% seen once; the top ten hold around 2.1%. Sequencing was performed on peripheral blood. The origin of the receptors is a man aged 45-65 years who had recovered from COVID-19.

The gene calls are TRBV27 and TRBJ2-1; 11 bases agree with TRBD2. After removal of 5 bases from V and 5 bases from J, the junction contained 5 bases not matched to a gene. Germline CDR1 reads MNHEY; CDR2 reads SMNVEV (reference sequence). The length of the CDR3 is 15 residues. The CDR3 coding sequence is TGTGCCAGCAGTGGGCTAGCGGGGGGAAACAATGAGCAGTTCTTC. Protein: CASSGLAGGNNEQFF.

This chain links TRBV7-9 with TRBJ1-1, with TRBD1 identical over 7 bases. The CDR3 sequence is 16 residues long. Germline values: CDR1 SEHNR, CDR2 FQNEAQ (reference sequence). The V and J ends lost 4 bases and 1 base, in that order; junction bases with no gene match: 9. The CDR3 here is CASSSPTGEKNTEAFF. CDR3 sequence (DNA): TGTGCCAGCAGCTCCCCTACAGGGGAAAAGAACACTGAAGCTTTCTTT.

This clone was seen a single time. The chain recombines TRBV11-2 with TRBJ1-3; D might be TRBD1 (5 bases). The length of the CDR3 is 16 residues. V was trimmed by 2 bases and J by 0 bases, leaving 11 bases between them. The germline V gene encodes CDR1 SGHAT and CDR2 FQNNGV. The CDR3 region has the DNA TGTGCCAGCAGCTTAAAGACAGCCAGCTCTGGAAACACCATATATTTT. This gives the protein CASSLKTASSGNTIYF.

V is TRBV9 and J is TRBJ1-6; D not resolved. Trimming removed 1 base from V and 1 base from J, with 9 bases in between. The CDR3 totals 16 residues. Germline-derived CDR1 and CDR2 are SGDLS and YYNGEE. The CDR3 sequence is CASSVNPGSYNSPLHF. CDR3 in DNA: TGTGCCAGCAGCGTAAATCCCGGGTCCTATAATTCACCCCTCCACTTT.

The chain links TRBV30 to TRBJ2-3, with 7 positions matching TRBD2. V was clipped by 4 bases and J by 4 bases; unmatched bases: 17. The CDR3 totals 17 residues. The germline V gene encodes CDR1 GTSNPN and CDR2 SVGIG (reference sequence). The CDR3 reads CAWKGGLVASVADTQYF. For the CDR3, the DNA is TGTGCCTGGAAGGGAGGGTTGGTGGCGTCGGTGGCAGATACGCAGTATTTT.

The V gene is TRBV12-5, the J gene TRBJ2-3; 9 bases agree with TRBD1. Losses at the gene ends were 2 bases for V and 5 bases for J; bases not matched to a gene: 8. Germline V gene lookup returns CDR1 LGHNT and CDR2 FRNRAP. This CDR3 is built from 16 residues. In DNA form, the CDR3 reads TGTGCTAGTGGTTTGCAGAACAGGGGGCAGGGAGATACGCAGTATTTT. Its protein is CASGLQNRGQGDTQYF. The complete variable domain, with remaining parts taken from reference TRBV12-5 and TRBJ2-3, reads DARVTQTPRHKVTEMGQEVTMRCQPILGHNTVFWYRQTMMQGLELLAYFRNRAPLDDSGMPKDRFSAEMPDATLATLKIQPSEPRDSAVYFCASGLQNRGQGDTQYFGPGTRLTVL.

This rearrangement joins TRBV13 to TRBJ2-3, with 10 bases lining up with TRBD2. From germline, CDR1 is PRHDT and CDR2 FYEKMQ (reference sequence). The CDR3 loop spans 16 amino acids. V was clipped by 4 bases and J by 5 bases; unmatched bases: 9. The CDR3 DNA sequence: TGTGCCAGCAGCTACCAAGCGGGAGGGAGTATAGATACGCAGTATTTT. Residues: CASSYQAGGSIDTQYF.

The CDR3 loop is CASSQDDRVEGYTF. CDR3 DNA sequence: TGCGCCAGCAGCCAAGATGACAGGGTAGAAGGCTACACCTTC. This chain joins TRBV4-3 and TRBJ1-2; 7 bases are a match to TRBD1. There are 14 residues in the CDR3. V shed 0 bases, J shed 8 bases, and the junction held 6 bases outside the gene matches. CDR1 is LGHNA and CDR2 is YSLEER in the germline V gene.

The chain recombines TRBV11-2 with TRBJ2-5; TRBD2 matches 12 bases. CDR1 SGHAT and CDR2 FQNNGV come from the germline V gene. This CDR3 is 15 amino acids long. The trim removed 0 bases at V and 5 bases at J, leaving 1 base unmatched. The CDR3 sequence: CASSLETSGGETQYF. CDR3 in DNA: TGTGCCAGCAGCTTAGAAACTAGCGGGGGGGAGACCCAGTACTTC.

The gene calls are TRBV28 and TRBJ2-2; D perhaps matches TRBD2 (6 bases). This CDR3 region has 13 residues. V lost 6 bases, J lost 5 bases, and 10 bases lay in between. Germline CDR1 is MDHEN and CDR2 is SYDVKM. The CDR3 DNA reads TGTGCCAGCAGACGGGGGTTGACCGGGGAGCTGTTTTTT. It yields the protein CASRRGLTGELFF. Variable domain in full (rest from reference TRBV28 and TRBJ2-2): DVKVTQSSRYLVKRTGEKVFLECVQDMDHENMFWYRQDPGLGLRLIYFSYDVKMKEKGDIPEGYSVSREKKERFSLILESASTNQTSMYLCASRRGLTGELFFGEGSRLTVL.